The sequence of this TCR beta chain was determined in a study of early T cells in non-severe SARS-CoV-2 infection. The germline V and J ends were trimmed by 11 bases and 1 base, with 8 bases remaining between them. The CDR3 extends over 11 amino acids. This clonotype was counted between two and nine times. MiXCR, run by TCRdb on the 5' RACE reads, gives a single entry per CDR3 protein. Counted here are about 61,000 distinct CDR3 sequences, about 10% occurring once; the ten biggest clones make up more than 1.5%. This chain connects TRBV12-3 or TRBV12-4 to TRBJ1-1; D remains unclear. Sequenced: whole blood. This sequence originates from an adult who was a healthcare worker with PCR-confirmed SARS-CoV-2 infection or an uninfected control (not recorded which). CDR3 in amino acids: CACTGNTEAFF. CDR3 DNA: TGTGCCTGCACGGGGAACACTGAAGCTTTCTTT.